Reported below is one T cell receptor (beta chain). TCRdb keeps only in-frame clones here, not all; method: immunoSEQ multiplex PCR. Found here are just under 90,000 clones, roughly 90% of them singletons; the top ten hold approximately 5%. The data were taken from a study of T cell responses to AZD1222 COVID-19 vaccine. The CDR3 totals 15 residues. The germline gives CDR1 MGHRA, CDR2 YSYEKL. Trimming stripped 0 bases from V and 3 bases from J, with 9 bases between. This receptor was identified in an adult who received the AZD1222 COVID-19 vaccine. This material consisted of peripheral blood, taken 28 days after the second AZD1222 dose. The rearrangement uses TRBV4-1 and TRBJ1-5; D gene unclear. The CDR3 protein is CASSQDPVLNQPQHF. As DNA, the CDR3 is TGCGCCAGCAGCCAAGATCCCGTGCTCAATCAGCCCCAGCATTTT.